This T cell receptor beta chain was profiled in a study of T-cell memory formation after mild COVID-19. The wider study: Most TCR clusters belonged to a single donor. Regarding the study as a whole: The main location of contracting CD4+ clones was CM and EM, and that of contracting CD8+ clones was EMRA. While clones contracting from day 15 to 85 were balanced between CD4 and CD8, later expanders leaned CD4+.

Constant-segment primers were used for 5'RACE, and the resulting TCR alpha and TCR beta cDNA libraries carried sample barcodes and UMIs. MiXCR was run by TCRdb on the 5' RACE reads, yielding one entry per CDR3 protein. The sample consists of 350,000 to 400,000 distinct CDR3 sequences, roughly 21% of them appearing once. This clonotype was seen a few times. Its antigen remains unidentified. V lost 5 bases, J lost 5 bases, and 17 bases lay in between. The CDR3 covers 15 residues. CDR1 SGHRS and CDR2 YFSETQ come from the germline V gene. Sequencing was performed on PBMCs or a T cell subset sorted from them (not recorded which). The receptor was isolated from an adult woman who had mild COVID-19 (a few samples of this study predate the infection). Cell type and time point are not known. The rearrangement links TRBV5-1 to TRBJ2-1; D is tentatively TRBD1 or TRBD2 (6 bases each). CDR3 sequence: CASRGGSSDNNEQFF. In DNA form, the CDR3 reads TGCGCCAGCAGAGGGGGGTCTTCCGATAACAATGAGCAGTTCTTC. The variable domain in full, with the rest retrieved from reference TRBV5-1 and TRBJ2-1, is KAGVTQTPRYLIKTRGQQVTLSCSPISGHRSVSWYQQTPGQGLQFLFEYFSETQRNKGNFPGRFSGRQFSNSRSEMNVSTLELGDSALYLCASRGGSSDNNEQFFGPGTRLTVL.